A single sample gave rise to the 10 T cell receptor beta chains below, sequenced in a study of T cells in Graves' hyperthyroidism and ophthalmopathy. Amplified regions were TCR beta CDR3 sequences from RNA transcripts. A set of HTBI primers served as the primers for a first-round RT-PCR of the TCR CDR3. TCRdb reprocessed the multiplex PCR reads with MiXCR, giving one entry per CDR3 protein. The sample holds 480,000 or so distinct CDR3 sequences, 40% to 50% seen once. Sequencing was carried out using peripheral blood or thyroid tissue (not recorded which). These receptor sequences come from an adult woman with Graves' disease, either hyperthyroidism or ophthalmopathy (not recorded which).

This clonotype came up many times. This sequence joins TRBV7-2 and TRBJ1-1; D not certain. Germline V gene data show CDR1 as SGHTA and CDR2 as FQGNSA. V gave up 1 base and J gave up 3 bases, with 12 bases separating them. This CDR3 has 15 amino acids. This CDR3 is CASSLGAGLYTEAFF. CDR3 nucleotides: TGTGCCAGCAGCTTAGGAGCGGGGTTGTACACTGAAGCTTTCTTT.

This clonotype appeared a few times. The chain joins TRBV12-3 or TRBV12-4 to TRBJ2-2; D is uncertain. The CDR3 spans 14 residues. V was shortened by 2 bases and J by 10 bases, with 14 bases between the two germline ends. The CDR3 DNA sequence: TGTGCCAGCAGTTTAAGTTTGTTTGTTTTGGAGCTGTTTTTT. Protein product: CASSLSLFVLELFF.

The V gene is TRBV7-9, the J gene TRBJ1-6, with a possible D match to TRBD1 (5 bases). The germline V gene encodes CDR1 SEHNR and CDR2 FQNEAQ (reference sequence). Trimming took off 5 bases at V and 2 bases at J, with 13 bases between the two ends. The CDR3 contains 16 residues. This chain's CDR3 is CASSSGRGTYNSPLHF. CDR3 bases: TGTGCCAGCAGCAGCGGCCGGGGCACCTATAATTCACCCCTCCACTTT.

The chain carries TRBV15 and TRBJ2-3; 9 bases are a match to TRBD2. Germline CDR1 and CDR2: LNHNV and YYDKDF (reference sequence). The CDR3 covers 16 residues. V trimming: 1 base; J trimming: 3 bases; junction bases outside the gene matches: 5. CDR3 nucleotides: TGTGCCACCAGCAGAGCTGGCGGGAGGGCGACAGATACGCAGTATTTT. Protein sequence: CATSRAGGRATDTQYF.

V and J are TRBV7-9 and TRBJ2-2, with D maybe TRBD2 (5 bases). V was clipped by 3 bases and J by 6 bases, with 11 bases between them. Looked up from germline, CDR1 is SEHNR and CDR2 is FQNEAQ (reference sequence). The CDR3 consists of 14 residues. The CDR3 region is CASSLATRSGELFF. The CDR3 nucleotides read TGTGCCAGCAGCTTGGCCACTAGATCCGGGGAGCTGTTTTTT.

This clonotype was observed a handful of times. CDR3 DNA: TGTGCCAGCAGGGAAGGGGGAGATACGCAGTATTTT. Translating gives CASREGGDTQYF. This chain links TRBV28 with TRBJ2-3; weak D call: TRBD1 (6 bases). Trimming pared 6 bases from V and 5 bases from J, leaving 9 bases between. This CDR3 comprises 12 residues. Germline loops: CDR1 MDHEN, CDR2 SYDVKM. The whole variable domain, filled in from reference TRBV28 and TRBJ2-3, reads DVKVTQSSRYLVKRTGEKVFLECVQDMDHENMFWYRQDPGLGLRLIYFSYDVKMKEKGDIPEGYSVSREKKERFSLILESASTNQTSMYLCASREGGDTQYFGPGTRLTVL.

The chain has TRBV18 and TRBJ2-5; 8 bases are a match to TRBD1. Germline V gives CDR1 KGHSH, CDR2 LQKENI. There are 14 residues in the CDR3. V dropped 5 bases and J dropped 4; count of bases not matched to a gene: 6. CDR3 nucleotides: TGTGCCAGCTCATCGACAGGGGACGGAGAGACCCAGTACTTC. Translated, it gives CASSSTGDGETQYF.

This clonotype was seen ten or more times. The chain uses TRBV29-1 and TRBJ2-7, with D tentatively TRBD2 (5 bases). V lost 2 bases, J lost 2 bases, and 16 bases lay in between. CDR3 length: 15 amino acids. The V gene's germline CDR1 is SQVTM and CDR2 ANQGSEA. CDR3 nucleotides: TGCAGCGTTGAAAGGGATCGGGGAAATACCTACGAGCAGTACTTC. Encoded protein: CSVERDRGNTYEQYF.

This chain joins TRBV20-1 and TRBJ2-7, with a tentative D call TRBD1 (5 bases). Germline V gene data show CDR1 as DFQATT and CDR2 as SNEGSKA (reference sequence). The CDR3 is made up of 13 amino acids. V was clipped by 0 bases and J by 3 bases, with 9 bases between them. CDR3 protein: CSAREWQGYEQYF. The CDR3 nucleotides are TGCAGTGCTAGAGAGTGGCAGGGCTACGAGCAGTACTTC.

This rearrangement joins TRBV5-1 to TRBJ1-2, with D possibly TRBD1 on 5 matching bases. Trimming removed 2 bases at V and 3 bases at J, with 11 bases between. This CDR3 has 14 residues. Per the germline V gene, CDR1 is SGHRS and CDR2 is YFSETQ. CDR3 in amino acids: CASSFGQGHYGYTF. In DNA, the CDR3 is TGCGCCAGCAGCTTCGGCCAGGGACACTATGGCTACACCTTC. Combining the CDR3 with reference TRBV5-1 and TRBJ1-2 gives the whole variable domain KAGVTQTPRYLIKTRGQQVTLSCSPISGHRSVSWYQQTPGQGLQFLFEYFSETQRNKGNFPGRFSGRQFSNSRSEMNVSTLELGDSALYLCASSFGQGHYGYTFGSGTRLTVV.